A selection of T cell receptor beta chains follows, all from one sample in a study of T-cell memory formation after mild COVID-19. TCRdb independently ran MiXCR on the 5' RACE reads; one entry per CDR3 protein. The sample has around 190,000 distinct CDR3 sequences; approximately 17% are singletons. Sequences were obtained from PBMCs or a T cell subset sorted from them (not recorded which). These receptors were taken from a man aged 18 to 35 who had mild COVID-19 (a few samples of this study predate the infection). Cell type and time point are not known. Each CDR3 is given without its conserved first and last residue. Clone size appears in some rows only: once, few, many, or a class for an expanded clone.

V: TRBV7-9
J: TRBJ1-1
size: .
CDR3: ASSYRQGEAF

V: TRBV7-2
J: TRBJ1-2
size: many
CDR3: ASSLAGGYGYT

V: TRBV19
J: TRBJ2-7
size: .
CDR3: ASSITSVSSYEQY

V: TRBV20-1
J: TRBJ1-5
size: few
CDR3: SANRLQGARGNQPQH

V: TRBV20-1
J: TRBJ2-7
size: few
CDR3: SAERTGLYEQY

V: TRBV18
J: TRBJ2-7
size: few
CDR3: ASSREEGSSYEQY

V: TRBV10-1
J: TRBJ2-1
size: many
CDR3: ASSDPGREQF

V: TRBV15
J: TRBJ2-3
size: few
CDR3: ATSRLLAGGQPDTQY

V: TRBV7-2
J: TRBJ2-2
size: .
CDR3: ASSIFHLAGELF

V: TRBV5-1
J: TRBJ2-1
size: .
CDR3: ASSKSGTGLYNEQF

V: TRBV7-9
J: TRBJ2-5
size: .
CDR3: ASSLPPNGETQY

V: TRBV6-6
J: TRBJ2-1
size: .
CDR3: ASSYPRGPYNEQF

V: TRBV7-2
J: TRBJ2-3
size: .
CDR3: ASSLSQGTDTQY

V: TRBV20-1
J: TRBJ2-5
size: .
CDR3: RADRALGETQY

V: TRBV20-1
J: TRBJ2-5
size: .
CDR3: SAGRLAGLLGETQY

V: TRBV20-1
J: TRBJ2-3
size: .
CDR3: SARTDSTDTQY

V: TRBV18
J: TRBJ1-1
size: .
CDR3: ASSPSNRVGTEAF

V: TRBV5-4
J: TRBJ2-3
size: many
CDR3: ASSLSGGTDTQY

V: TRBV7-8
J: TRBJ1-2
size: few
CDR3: ASSNRDRGYT

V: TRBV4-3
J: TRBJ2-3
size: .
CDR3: ASSQEGDTQY

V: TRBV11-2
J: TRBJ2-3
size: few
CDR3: ASSPPPRGGDTQY

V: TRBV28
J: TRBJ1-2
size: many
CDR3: ASTPSGGPYT

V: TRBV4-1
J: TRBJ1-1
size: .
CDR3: ASRHWDRPINTEAF

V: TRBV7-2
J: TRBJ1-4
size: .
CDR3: ASNSGVEKLF

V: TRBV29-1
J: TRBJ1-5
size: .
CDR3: SVAGDKGNQPQH

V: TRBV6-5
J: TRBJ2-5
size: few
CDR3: ASSPHEQETQY

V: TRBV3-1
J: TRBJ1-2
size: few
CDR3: ASSLTGNHGYT

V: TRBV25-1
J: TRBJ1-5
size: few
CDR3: ASTGERGGNQPQH

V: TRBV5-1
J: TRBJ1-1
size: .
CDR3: ASRPDRAEAF

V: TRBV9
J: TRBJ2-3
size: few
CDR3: ASSKRTSQDGDTQY

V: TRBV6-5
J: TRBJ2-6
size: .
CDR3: ASSRTGGASGANVLT

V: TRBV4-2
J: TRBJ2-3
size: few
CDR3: ASSQLSGGAVLTSTDTQY

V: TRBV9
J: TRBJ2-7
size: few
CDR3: ASSVEAGGMREQY

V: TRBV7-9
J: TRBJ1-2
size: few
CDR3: AYYQGNGYT

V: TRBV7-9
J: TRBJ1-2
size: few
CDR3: ASVSSGVNYGYT

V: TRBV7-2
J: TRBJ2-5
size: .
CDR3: ASSLDGAGGTQY

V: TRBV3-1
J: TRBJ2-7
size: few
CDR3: ASSQGGGDEQY

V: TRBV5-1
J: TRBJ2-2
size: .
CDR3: ASRQGVPGELF

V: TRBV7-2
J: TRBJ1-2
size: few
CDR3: ASSPPGWRYGYT

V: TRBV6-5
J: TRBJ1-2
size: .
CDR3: ASSYSTYSWDGYT

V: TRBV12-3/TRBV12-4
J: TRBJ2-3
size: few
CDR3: ASRLAGAPGTQY

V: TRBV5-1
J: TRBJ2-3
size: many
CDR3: ASSSLAGGLTDTQY

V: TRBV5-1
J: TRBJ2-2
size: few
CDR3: ASSPTGTANTGELF

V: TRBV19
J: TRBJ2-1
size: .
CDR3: ASGTGGFNEQF

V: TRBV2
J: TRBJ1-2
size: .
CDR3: ASGEGINYGYT

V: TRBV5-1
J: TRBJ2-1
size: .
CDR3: ASSLAGSGIYNEQF

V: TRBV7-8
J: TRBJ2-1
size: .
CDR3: ASSSAGTGTSGEQF

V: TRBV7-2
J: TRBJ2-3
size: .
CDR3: ASSLLGLASGGDTQY

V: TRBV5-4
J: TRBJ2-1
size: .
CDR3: ASSVGGTSHHNEQF

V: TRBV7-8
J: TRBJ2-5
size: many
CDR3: ASSLHRGINQETQY

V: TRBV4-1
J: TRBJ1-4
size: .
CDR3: ASSLTGTKSEKLF

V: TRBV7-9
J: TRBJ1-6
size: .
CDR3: ASSGPSGSPLH

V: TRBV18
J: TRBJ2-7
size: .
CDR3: ASSPSGLYEQY

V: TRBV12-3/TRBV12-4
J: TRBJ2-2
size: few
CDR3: ASSLSPGLAGIANTGELF

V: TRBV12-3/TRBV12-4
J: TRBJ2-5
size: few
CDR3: ASRETSGGSPTQY